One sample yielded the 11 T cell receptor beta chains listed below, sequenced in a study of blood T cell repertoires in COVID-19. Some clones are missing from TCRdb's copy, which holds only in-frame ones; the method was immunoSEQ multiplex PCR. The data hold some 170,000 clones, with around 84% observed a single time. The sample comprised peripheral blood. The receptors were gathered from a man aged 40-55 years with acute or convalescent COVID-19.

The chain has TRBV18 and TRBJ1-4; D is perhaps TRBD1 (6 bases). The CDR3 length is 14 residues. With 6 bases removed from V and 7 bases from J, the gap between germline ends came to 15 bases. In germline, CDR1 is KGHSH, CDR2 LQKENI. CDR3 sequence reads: CASSPAGTREKLFF. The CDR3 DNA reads TGTGCCAGCTCCCCCGCAGGGACACGTGAAAAACTGTTTTTT.

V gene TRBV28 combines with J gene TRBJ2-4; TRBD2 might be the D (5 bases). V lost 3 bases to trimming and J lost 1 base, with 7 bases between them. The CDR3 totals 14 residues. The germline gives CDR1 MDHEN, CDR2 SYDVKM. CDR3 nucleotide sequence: TGTGCCAGCAGTTTTGCGGGTGCCAAAAACATTCAGTACTTC. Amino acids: CASSFAGAKNIQYF.

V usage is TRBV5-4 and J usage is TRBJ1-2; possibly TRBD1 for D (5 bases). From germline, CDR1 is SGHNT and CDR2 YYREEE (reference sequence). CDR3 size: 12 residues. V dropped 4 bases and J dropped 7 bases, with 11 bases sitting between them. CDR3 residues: CASSVGLSGYTF. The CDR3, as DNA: TGTGCCAGCAGCGTGGGACTCTCTGGCTACACCTTC.

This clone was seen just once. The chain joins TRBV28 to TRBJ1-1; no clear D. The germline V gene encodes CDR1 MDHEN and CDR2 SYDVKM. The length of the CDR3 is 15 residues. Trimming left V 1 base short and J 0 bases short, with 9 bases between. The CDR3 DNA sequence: TGTGCCAGCAGTTTATTACAGACCTTGAACACTGAAGCTTTCTTT. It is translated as CASSLLQTLNTEAFF.

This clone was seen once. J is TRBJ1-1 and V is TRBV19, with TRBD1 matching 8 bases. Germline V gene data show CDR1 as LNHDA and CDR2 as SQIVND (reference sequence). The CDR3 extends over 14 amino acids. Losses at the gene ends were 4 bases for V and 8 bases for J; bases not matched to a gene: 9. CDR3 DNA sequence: TGTGCCAGTAGTACAGGGGGCGCCCGTTCAGAAGCTTTCTTT. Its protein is CASSTGGARSEAFF.

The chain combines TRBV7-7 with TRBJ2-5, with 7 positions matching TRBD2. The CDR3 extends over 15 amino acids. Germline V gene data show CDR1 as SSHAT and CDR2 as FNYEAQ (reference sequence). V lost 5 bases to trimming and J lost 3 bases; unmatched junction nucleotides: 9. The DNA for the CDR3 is TGTGCCAGCAGCCCCACGGGACGGGGGGAAGAGACCCAGTACTTC. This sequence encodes CASSPTGRGEETQYF.

The CDR3 DNA follows: TGTGCCAGCAGCAACGGGTACAAATTGAACACTGAAGCTTTCTTT. Residues: CASSNGYKLNTEAFF. The chain carries TRBV21-1 and TRBJ1-1. TRBV21-1 is a pseudogene locus. This CDR3 region has 15 residues.

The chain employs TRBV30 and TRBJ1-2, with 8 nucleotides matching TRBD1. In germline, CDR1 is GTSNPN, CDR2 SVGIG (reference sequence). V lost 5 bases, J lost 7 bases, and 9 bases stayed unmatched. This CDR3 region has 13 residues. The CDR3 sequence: CAWSPGTGFGYTF. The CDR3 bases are TGTGCCTGGTCCCCCGGGACAGGATTTGGCTACACCTTC.

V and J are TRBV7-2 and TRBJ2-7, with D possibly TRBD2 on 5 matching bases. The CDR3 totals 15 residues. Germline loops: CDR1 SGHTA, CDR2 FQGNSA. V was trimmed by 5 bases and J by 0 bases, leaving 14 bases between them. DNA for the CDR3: TGTGCCAGCAGCCCTAGCAGGAGAAACTCCTACGAGCAGTACTTC. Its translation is CASSPSRRNSYEQYF. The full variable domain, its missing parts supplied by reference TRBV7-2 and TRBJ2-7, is GAGVSQSPSNKVTEKGKDVELRCDPISGHTALYWYRQSLGQGLEFLIYFQGNSAPDKSGLPSDRFSAERTGGSVSTLTIQRTQQEDSAVYLCASSPSRRNSYEQYFGPGTRLTVT.

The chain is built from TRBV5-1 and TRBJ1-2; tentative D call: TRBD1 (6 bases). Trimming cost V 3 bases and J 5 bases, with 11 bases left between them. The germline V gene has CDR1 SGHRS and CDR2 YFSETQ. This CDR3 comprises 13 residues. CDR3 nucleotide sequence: TGCGCCAGCAGCTGGGGGGGGCCATATGGCTACACCTTC. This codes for CASSWGGPYGYTF.

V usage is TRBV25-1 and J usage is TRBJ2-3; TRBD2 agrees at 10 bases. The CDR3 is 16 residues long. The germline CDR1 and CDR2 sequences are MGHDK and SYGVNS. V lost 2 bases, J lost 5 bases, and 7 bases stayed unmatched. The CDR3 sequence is CASSEHERGGLDTQYF. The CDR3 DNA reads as TGTGCCAGCAGTGAACACGAGCGGGGGGGCCTAGATACGCAGTATTTT.